The source of this T cell receptor (beta chain) is a study of T cell responses to AZD1222 COVID-19 vaccine. Profiled with immunoSEQ multiplex PCR; TCRdb holds only in-frame clones, not every one. This table holds approximately 100,000 clones, about 92% found once. Study-wide points: Baseline seropositivity occurred in only 5 to 7 AZD1222 recipients. Spike-wide vaccine-associated CD4 TCRs dominated at 160-218 and 743-854. A mostly white British donor set with more females was recruited, and clonal diversity was possibly underestimated.

Points on this clone: Its antigen is not identified.

Trimming pared 0 bases from V and 0 bases from J, leaving 3 bases between. This CDR3 has 15 amino acids. CDR1 and CDR2 (germline): LGHNA, YSLEER. The sequence came from an adult in good health. The specimen comprised peripheral blood, sampled on day 0 of AZD1222 vaccination. This sequence joins TRBV4-3 and TRBJ2-6; no firm D call. CDR3 region: CASSQEYSGANVLTF. DNA of the CDR3: TGCGCCAGCAGCCAAGAGTACTCTGGGGCCAACGTCCTGACTTTC.